Sequencing of this T cell receptor beta chain was carried out in a study of CD8 T cells in Susac syndrome (dated by TCRdb to the late 2010s). In the study overall: Whether CD8+ T cell activation and differentiation in Susac syndrome was antigen driven was tested using repertoire sequencing. Overall results and qualifications from the work: The number of individuals in the TCR sequencing and HLA analysis was recognized as being relatively small.

This clonotype showed up just once. No antigen is known for it. No base-level quality is on record; no much larger clone is a single base apart. A single read constitutes weak evidence. Peripheral blood CD8+ and CD4+ T cells from healthy donors, Susac syndrome patients and multiple sclerosis patients were profiled by high-throughput TCR beta sequencing. The multiple sclerosis controls were treatment-naive patients who had stable or active relapsing-remitting disease and met the revised McDonald criteria. Bulk CD8+ and CD4+ T cells were purified magnetically by negative isolation, whereas CD8+ TEMRA cells were enriched by FACS. Blood was drawn into EDTA tubes, processed within 24 hours, and PBMCs were isolated by density gradient centrifugation. PBMCs intended for TCR sequencing were cryopreserved in liquid nitrogen and were subsequently thawed in a 37 degrees C water bath. Purity of sorted or isolated CD4+, CD8+ and CD8+ TEMRA cells was at least 90%.

RNA was extracted using the RNeasy kit, and about 0.5 to 1 microgram was reverse transcribed with random hexamers. The immunoSEQ multiplex PCR assay, covering 54 Vbeta and 13 Jbeta segments, was used to amplify TCR beta CDR3 regions. To correct PCR amplification bias, a synthetic template baseline was used for both primer optimization and computational correction. In the paper's pipeline: Reads were assigned to V, D and J genes according to IMGT and analyzed in immunoSEQ Analyzer, with only productive sequences retained. Clonality was computed as one minus Shannon entropy normalized by log2 of the number of productive unique sequences. Public and private clones were assessed among the 100 most prevalent clones of each patient and control. Clones were defined as Susac-specific if absent from the healthy and MS cohorts, from around 1,100 published viral clones and from other ImmuneACCESS disease sequences. The public reads were reprocessed in TCRdb via fastp at Q25 and MiXCR, keeping in-frame beta chains. Rows merge per CDR3 protein into single entries with the most common DNA and genes. TCRdb's processing, not the study's, gives the V and J calls here. The sample table contains roughly 130,000 distinct CDR3 sequences; only one count was recorded for around 94% of them. In total, the top ten clones hold around 0.13% of the sample.

As encoded in the germline V gene, CDR1 is SGDLS while CDR2 is YYNGEE. Reading from cysteine to phenylalanine, the CDR3 counts 14 amino acids. Of the read, only the CDR3 DNA is kept; its 42 bases are in frame from base 1. V drops 0 bases and J drops 7 bases, leaving 14 bases in between. The sequence was collected from a human donor with multiple sclerosis. The sequencing input was CD4+ T cells from PBMCs. The chain employs TRBV9 and TRBJ2-7, and TRBD2 may be the D gene, going by 6 matching bases. The bases are TGTGCCAGCAGCGTAGGATCGGTGGCGGGAGAGCAGTACTTC. The resulting protein is CASSVGSVAGEQYF.